This TCR beta chain stems from a study of beta chain features in type 1 diabetes. The study, taken as a whole, reports: Shorter TCRB CDR3s, moderately but significantly so, marked every one of the four CD4+ subsets in Type 1 diabetes patients.

Sequenced material consisted of expressed TCRB transcripts (all of the isolated RNA was reverse transcribed). TCRdb's table, derived via immunoSEQ multiplex PCR, lists solely in-frame clones and lacks some. This repertoire shows fewer than 400,000 clones, over 7% found once; its top ten account for over 0.95%. This clone was seen a handful of times. The antigen is undetermined. The sequence came from a man aged 25 to 45 with type 1 diabetes. The source material was central memory CD4+ T cells from blood.

This chain's CDR3 is CSAEPRGEQFF. The DNA for the CDR3 is TGCAGTGCTGAACCCCGGGGTGAGCAGTTCTTC. The rearrangement links TRBV20-1 to TRBJ2-1; tentatively, D is TRBD2 (5 bases). Between the trimmed V and J ends, which lost 5 bases and 9 bases, there was a span of 11 bases. This CDR3 comprises 11 residues. Germline CDR1 is DFQATT and CDR2 is SNEGSKA (reference sequence).